A single sample is the source of the 10 T cell receptor beta chains below, sequenced in a study of cytomegalovirus exposure and HLA in healthy donors. The PCR ran on 60 Vbeta and 13 Jbeta primers. Profiling relied on immunoSEQ multiplex PCR, and the TCRdb table lists in-frame clones only, not all of them. In the table there are about 100,000 clones, about four fifths of which are singletons. Sequenced sample: PBMCs. The receptors shown here come from a woman between 65 and 79 years old in good health and CMV-seropositive.

The chain has TRBV6-1 and TRBJ2-7, with 7 bases identical to TRBD1. After removal of 8 bases from V and 3 bases from J, the junction contained 7 bases not matched to a gene. There are 13 residues in the CDR3. Germline CDR1 MNHNS, CDR2 SASEGT. The CDR3 DNA sequence: TGTGCCAGCGGACACAGGGGTGACTACGAGCAGTACTTC. As protein: CASGHRGDYEQYF.

The V call is TRBV5-4, the J call TRBJ2-6; tentative D call: TRBD2 (5 bases). Germline loops: CDR1 SGHNT, CDR2 YYREEE (reference sequence). The CDR3 runs to 13 residues. V dropped 5 bases and J dropped 3 bases, with 6 bases sitting between them. CDR3 sequence (DNA): TGTGCCAGCAGACGGGGTGGGGCCAACGTCCTGACTTTC. Its translation is CASRRGGANVLTF.

There are a few counts of this clone. The chain is built from TRBV5-1 and TRBJ2-1; D might be TRBD1 (5 bases). V was clipped by 0 bases and J by 8 bases, with 9 bases between them. Germline V gene sequence: CDR1 SGHRS, CDR2 YFSETQ. This CDR3 has 13 residues. CDR3 in DNA: TGCGCCAGCAGCTTGGACAGGTGGGATGAGCAGTTCTTC. This translates into CASSLDRWDEQFF.

The chain joins TRBV6-1 to TRBJ1-1; perhaps TRBD1 as D (6 bases). This CDR3 contains 16 residues. The germline gives CDR1 MNHNS, CDR2 SASEGT. V lost 4 bases to trimming and J lost 0 bases, with 15 bases between them. CDR3 nucleotides: TGTGCCAGCAGTGTCCGGGACAAAGGGGTGAACACTGAAGCTTTCTTT. Its translation is CASSVRDKGVNTEAFF.

The gene calls are TRBV9 and TRBJ1-2; D gene ambiguous. Germline CDR1 reads SGDLS; CDR2 reads YYNGEE. Trimming removed 2 bases from V and 5 bases from J, with 16 bases in between. There are 15 residues in the CDR3. The CDR3, as DNA: TGTGCCAGCAGCGTTGTGGGGATGGGCGGGTATGGCTACACCTTC. It translates to CASSVVGMGGYGYTF.

The chain couples TRBV9 to TRBJ2-5; 7 nucleotides match TRBD2. Looked up from germline, CDR1 is SGDLS and CDR2 is YYNGEE. The CDR3 covers 13 residues. Trimming took 2 bases from V and 5 from J; bases not matched to a gene: 3. CDR3 nucleotide sequence: TGTGCCAGCAGCGTGGGAGGGGCGGAGACCCAGTACTTC. This encodes CASSVGGAETQYF. Supplemented by reference TRBV9 and TRBJ2-5, the full variable domain reads DSGVTQTPKHLITATGQRVTLRCSPRSGDLSVYWYQQSLDQGLQFLIQYYNGEERAKGNILERFSAQQFPDLHSELNLSSLELGDSALYFCASSVGGAETQYFGPGTRLLVL.

The chain is built from TRBV21-1 and TRBJ1-1. TRBV21-1 is designated a pseudogene. The CDR3 sequence is 15 residues long. This chain's CDR3 is CASPGISGRNTEAFF. In DNA, the CDR3 is TGTGCCAGCCCCGGGATTTCGGGGAGGAACACTGAAGCTTTCTTT.

The chain carries TRBV28 and TRBJ1-5; TRBD1 matches at 8 bases. V dropped 0 bases and J dropped 7; count of bases not matched to a gene: 8. The germline V gene has CDR1 MDHEN and CDR2 SYDVKM. This CDR3 has 16 residues. CDR3 residues: CASSLWLQGARQPQHF. The CDR3 DNA is TGTGCCAGCAGTTTATGGTTGCAGGGGGCGAGGCAGCCCCAGCATTTT.

This CDR3 is CASSLLAGGPNEQFF. The CDR3 DNA reads as TGTGCCAGCAGTTTACTAGCGGGAGGGCCGAATGAGCAGTTCTTC. V gene TRBV28 combines with J gene TRBJ2-1; TRBD2 agrees at 12 bases. The CDR3 has 15 amino acids. The trim removed 2 bases at V and 7 bases at J, leaving 3 bases unmatched. Germline V gene data show CDR1 as MDHEN and CDR2 as SYDVKM.

This sequence joins TRBV6-5 and TRBJ1-5; TRBD1 is a possible D gene (5 bases). The CDR3 has 15 amino acids. Germline CDR1 and CDR2: MNHEY and SVGAGI. V was pared by 6 bases and J by 0 bases, with 12 bases between. The CDR3 DNA reads TGTGCCAGCAGACAGGAGCCAAATAGCAATCAGCCCCAGCATTTT. It translates to CASRQEPNSNQPQHF.